The 6 T cell receptor beta chains below all came from one sample that was sequenced in a study of cytomegalovirus exposure and HLA in healthy donors. PCR was performed using 60 Vbeta and 13 Jbeta primers. TCRdb's table, derived via immunoSEQ multiplex PCR, lists solely in-frame clones and lacks some. The sample carries some 110,000 clones, 65% to 90% recorded once. The sequenced material came from PBMCs. The receptor source for this set is a man between 25 and 39 years old in good health and CMV-seronegative.

This clone was observed a handful of times. This chain uses TRBV7-9 with TRBJ2-2, with 7 bases aligning to TRBD2. The CDR3 extends over 14 amino acids. The junction had 5 bases not matched to a gene; V was cut back by 5 bases and J by 5 bases. The germline CDR1 and CDR2 sequences are SEHNR and FQNEAQ (reference sequence). CDR3 in DNA: TGTGCCAGCAGCAATACGGGGGGAACCGGGGAGCTGTTTTTT. As protein: CASSNTGGTGELFF.

The V gene is TRBV10-1, the J gene TRBJ2-5; 7 bases align to TRBD2. Germline V CDR1 and CDR2: WNHNN, SYGVQD (reference sequence). This CDR3 comprises 15 residues. V gave up 11 bases and J gave up 5 bases; unmatched junction bases: 17. The DNA of the CDR3 is TGCGCCCAACCAGCACGGGGAGGGGTGGGGGAGACCCAGTACTTC. It translates to CAQPARGGVGETQYF.

The chain uses TRBV6-1 and TRBJ2-1; D is uncertain. The CDR3 sequence is 15 residues long. V lost 5 bases and J 0 bases, leaving 11 bases between the germline ends. CDR1 is MNHNS and CDR2 is SASEGT in the germline V gene. CDR3 DNA: TGTGCCAGCAGTCTAAACTATTACTCCTACAATGAGCAGTTCTTC. As protein: CASSLNYYSYNEQFF.

The CDR3 region is CASSLSGTGMETQYF. The CDR3 DNA reads as TGTGCCAGCAGTTTAAGCGGGACAGGGATGGAGACCCAGTACTTC. J is TRBJ2-5 and V is TRBV11-3; 9 bases agree with TRBD1. Germline V gives CDR1 SGHNT, CDR2 YENEEA. The V gene end was trimmed by 6 bases and the J gene end by 5 bases; junction bases not matched to a gene: 10. This CDR3 has 15 amino acids. Variable domain in full (rest from reference TRBV11-3 and TRBJ2-5): EAGVVQSPRYKIIEKKQPVAFWCNPISGHNTLYWYLQNLGQGPELLIRYENEEAVDDSQLPKDRFSAERLKGVDSTLKIQPAELGDSAVYLCASSLSGTGMETQYFGPGTRLLVL.

The rearrangement joins TRBV6-4 to TRBJ2-1, with D possibly TRBD1 on 6 matching bases. CDR3 size: 13 residues. V was shortened by 3 bases and J by 5 bases, with 8 bases between the two germline ends. In germline, CDR1 is MRHNA, CDR2 SNTAGT. CDR3 in DNA: TGTGCCAGCAGTGAAGGGACAAACAATGAGCAGTTCTTC. It codes for CASSEGTNNEQFF.

This chain connects TRBV4-3 to TRBJ2-7; 8 nucleotides agree with TRBD2. In germline, CDR1 is LGHNA, CDR2 YSLEER. J was trimmed by 4 bases and V by 5 bases; bases with no gene match: 7. CDR3 length equals 14 residues. The CDR3 spells CASSTRTSSYEQYF. CDR3 DNA sequence: TGCGCCAGCAGCACACGGACTAGCAGTTACGAGCAGTACTTC.